One sample yielded the 32 T cell receptor beta chains listed below, sequenced in a study of T cells in Graves' hyperthyroidism and ophthalmopathy. Amplified regions were TCR beta CDR3 sequences from RNA transcripts. Using the HTBI primer set, a first-round RT-PCR was run on the TCR CDR3. MiXCR, run by TCRdb on the multiplex PCR reads, gives a single entry per CDR3 protein. The table shows some 360,000 distinct CDR3 sequences, with approximately 13% occurring only once. The sequenced sample was blood. The source is an older woman with Graves' hyperthyroidism.

This clonotype was detected many times. V gene TRBV18 combines with J gene TRBJ2-5; D ambiguous. This CDR3 spans 14 amino acids. With 0 bases removed from V and 5 bases from J, the gap between germline ends came to 10 bases. The V gene's germline CDR1 is KGHSH and CDR2 LQKENI. CDR3 region: CASSPPGSSETQYF. In nucleotides, the CDR3 is TGTGCCAGCTCACCACCGGGTTCGAGCGAGACCCAGTACTTC.

This clonotype has more than one count but fewer than ten. The chain joins TRBV5-1 to TRBJ2-1, with D perhaps matching TRBD2 (6 bases). This CDR3 contains 14 residues. With 3 bases removed from V and 6 bases from J, the gap between germline ends came to 13 bases. The germline CDR1 and CDR2 sequences are SGHRS and YFSETQ. CDR3 nucleotide sequence: TGCGCCAGCAGCTCGGGACTGCGGGTCAATGAGCAGTTCTTC. Translation gives CASSSGLRVNEQFF.

This clonotype appeared many times. The CDR3 region has the DNA TGTGCCAGCAGTGAAGAACTGGGAGGTAACTATGGCTACACCTTC. It yields the protein CASSEELGGNYGYTF. The gene calls are TRBV2 and TRBJ1-2; D unclear. This CDR3 has 15 residues. V lost 1 base, J lost 1 base, and 10 bases lay in between. CDR1 is SNHLY, CDR2 FYNNEI, per germline. Full variable domain (missing parts from reference TRBV2 and TRBJ1-2): EPEVTQTPSHQVTQMGQEVILRCVPISNHLYFYWYRQILGQKVEFLVSFYNNEISEKSEIFDDQFSVERPDGSNFTLKIRSTKLEDSAMYFCASSEELGGNYGYTFGSGTRLTVV.

The V call is TRBV20-1, the J call TRBJ2-1; 11 bases match TRBD1. Germline CDR1 is DFQATT and CDR2 is SNEGSKA (reference sequence). This CDR3 has 14 amino acids. V was clipped by 7 bases and J by 6 bases; unmatched bases: 8. This CDR3 reads CSVPDRGLSNEQFF. CDR3 nucleotides: TGCAGTGTTCCGGACAGGGGGCTTTCCAATGAGCAGTTCTTC.

The chain couples TRBV10-1 to TRBJ2-1; D may be TRBD2 (5 bases). Germline CDR1 and CDR2: WNHNN and SYGVQD (reference sequence). This CDR3 region has 16 residues. With 1 base removed from V and 6 bases from J, the gap between germline ends came to 16 bases. The CDR3 sequence: CASSEFIWSSSNEQFF. In DNA, the CDR3 is TGCGCCAGCAGTGAGTTCATTTGGTCTAGCTCCAATGAGCAGTTCTTC.

The chain joins TRBV5-1 to TRBJ1-3, with D possibly matching TRBD1 (6 bases). The germline V and J ends were trimmed by 0 bases and 0 bases, with 7 bases remaining between them. The V gene's germline CDR1 is SGHRS and CDR2 YFSETQ. This CDR3 has 15 amino acids. The CDR3 DNA follows: TGCGCCAGCAGCTTGGTAGGGGGCTCTGGAAACACCATATATTTT. Amino acid sequence: CASSLVGGSGNTIYF. Full variable domain (rest looked up from reference TRBV5-1 and TRBJ1-3): KAGVTQTPRYLIKTRGQQVTLSCSPISGHRSVSWYQQTPGQGLQFLFEYFSETQRNKGNFPGRFSGRQFSNSRSEMNVSTLELGDSALYLCASSLVGGSGNTIYFGEGSWLTVV.

The chain employs TRBV18 and TRBJ2-3; 7 nucleotides line up with TRBD2. V trimming: 0 bases; J trimming: 2 bases; junction bases outside the gene matches: 5. The CDR3 totals 16 residues. CDR1 KGHSH and CDR2 LQKENI come from the germline V gene. The CDR3 region is CASSPPASGFTDTQYF. The CDR3, as DNA: TGTGCCAGCTCACCACCGGCTAGCGGATTCACAGATACGCAGTATTTT.

The sample holds many counts of this clonotype. The genes are TRBV30 and TRBJ2-3, with D possibly matching TRBD2 (6 bases). CDR1 and CDR2 (germline): GTSNPN, SVGIG (reference sequence). The CDR3 length is 15 residues. The ends were cut back, 0 bases at V and 2 bases at J, with 12 bases in the middle. CDR3: CAWSVGGKNTDTQYF. CDR3 sequence (DNA): TGTGCCTGGAGTGTCGGGGGAAAAAACACAGATACGCAGTATTTT.

This chain links TRBV29-1 with TRBJ2-3, with no clear D. The CDR3 runs 13 residues. Germline V gives CDR1 SQVTM, CDR2 ANQGSEA. Trimming cost V 1 base and J 1 base, with 6 bases left between them. The CDR3 region is CSVEGAGTDTQYF. The DNA of the CDR3 is TGCAGCGTTGAAGGGGCGGGCACAGATACGCAGTATTTT.

In its sample, this clonotype was seen once. The CDR3 DNA reads TGCAGTGCTAGAGATGTTCGCCGGCAAGCCTACGAGCAGTACTTC. Its protein is CSARDVRRQAYEQYF. V gene TRBV20-1 combines with J gene TRBJ2-7; D remains unclear. Germline V CDR1 and CDR2: DFQATT, SNEGSKA (reference sequence). The ends were cut back, 0 bases at V and 2 bases at J, with 14 bases in the middle. This CDR3 region has 15 residues.

This clonotype was observed many times. The rearrangement joins TRBV18 to TRBJ2-3; 7 bases line up with TRBD1. V gave up 2 bases and J gave up 5 bases; unmatched junction bases: 7. CDR3 length: 15 amino acids. Germline CDR1 and CDR2: KGHSH and LQKENI. The CDR3 protein is CASSPSTGFKDTQYF. CDR3 nucleotide sequence: TGTGCCAGCTCACCATCGACAGGGTTTAAAGATACGCAGTATTTT.

This rearrangement joins TRBV28 to TRBJ2-7; TRBD2 matches 14 bases. V trimming: 0 bases; J trimming: 5 bases; junction bases outside the gene matches: 6. CDR1 MDHEN and CDR2 SYDVKM come from the germline V gene. The CDR3 length is 17 residues. This CDR3 is CASSLWRLAGGPHEQYF. The CDR3 nucleotides read TGTGCCAGCAGTTTATGGAGACTAGCGGGAGGGCCACACGAGCAGTACTTC.

This clonotype was counted many times. The chain joins TRBV2 to TRBJ2-4, with TRBD1 matching over 9 bases. The CDR3 spans 13 residues. The germline V gene encodes CDR1 SNHLY and CDR2 FYNNEI. The V segment lost 8 bases and the J segment 6 bases; nucleotides outside the gene matches: 5. DNA for the CDR3: TGTGCCAGCGGAGGGACAGGGACAAACATTCAGTACTTC. Translating gives CASGGTGTNIQYF.

This clonotype was recorded at least ten times. This chain connects TRBV18 to TRBJ1-5; 10 nucleotides line up with TRBD1. The junction had 6 bases not matched to a gene; V was cut back by 5 bases and J by 5 bases. The CDR3 is 15 residues long. The germline CDR1 and CDR2 sequences are KGHSH and LQKENI. The CDR3 loop reads CASSITGTGDQPQHF. CDR3 nucleotide sequence: TGTGCCAGCTCAATTACCGGGACAGGGGATCAGCCCCAGCATTTT.

This clonotype was detected many times. CDR3 sequence: CASAIAHGPYEQYF. Here the CDR3 DNA reads TGTGCCAGCGCAATTGCGCACGGCCCCTACGAGCAGTACTTC. The V and J genes are TRBV9 and TRBJ2-7; D unresolved. This CDR3 contains 14 residues. Germline values: CDR1 SGDLS, CDR2 YYNGEE. Trimming took 7 bases from V and 2 from J, leaving 16 bases between them.

To note about this clonotype: Just one base apart from a much larger clone, this may be a read error. The chain joins TRBV3-1 to TRBJ2-1, with D maybe TRBD1 (7 bases). The germline gives CDR1 LGHDT, CDR2 YNNKEL (reference sequence). CDR3 size: 13 residues. The CDR3 DNA sequence: TGTGTCAGCAGCCCCGGAGGGACAGACGAGCAGTTCTTC. It translates to CVSSPGGTDEQFF.

This clonotype has only a few counts. The chain is built from TRBV20-1 and TRBJ2-1; D may match TRBD1 or TRBD2 (6 bases each). V shed 1 base and J shed 7 bases, with 11 bases lying between them. Germline-derived CDR1 and CDR2 are DFQATT and SNEGSKA (reference sequence). This CDR3 has 13 amino acids. DNA of the CDR3: TGCAGTGCTAGAGTCACAGGGAGGAATGAGCAGTTCTTC. Its translation: CSARVTGRNEQFF.

Many counts were recorded for this clonotype. The J gene is TRBJ2-7, the V gene TRBV20-1, with TRBD2 matching over 13 bases. The CDR3 length is 16 residues. J lost 6 bases, V lost 2 bases, and 10 bases had no gene match. Germline CDR1 is DFQATT and CDR2 is SNEGSKA (reference sequence). The chain's CDR3 is CSARTSGRASDSEQYF. CDR3 DNA sequence: TGCAGTGCTAGAACTAGCGGGAGGGCCTCTGATTCCGAGCAGTACTTC.

In its sample, this clonotype was seen many times. V is TRBV2 and J is TRBJ1-1, with a tentative D call TRBD1 (5 bases). Trimming removed 5 bases from V and 1 base from J, with 11 bases in between. The CDR3 loop spans 14 amino acids. Germline-derived CDR1 and CDR2 are SNHLY and FYNNEI. This chain's CDR3 is CASSRGGANTEAFF. The CDR3 DNA sequence: TGTGCCAGCAGTAGAGGAGGGGCGAACACTGAAGCTTTCTTT.

This clonotype was detected only a few times. This sequence joins TRBV5-4 and TRBJ2-7; 8 nucleotides agree with TRBD1. V trimming: 4 bases; J trimming: 3 bases; junction bases outside the gene matches: 9. The CDR3 covers 15 residues. From germline, CDR1 is SGHNT and CDR2 YYREEE (reference sequence). The CDR3 DNA sequence: TGTGCCAGCAGCCTTTTTGGACAGGGAAGCTACGAGCAGTACTTC. It specifies CASSLFGQGSYEQYF.

This clonotype was recorded a few times. The chain joins TRBV11-2 to TRBJ2-3; D possibly matches TRBD1 or TRBD2 (6 bases each). The CDR3 consists of 19 residues. V was clipped by 6 bases and J by 4 bases, with 29 bases between them. In germline, CDR1 is SGHAT, CDR2 FQNNGV. CDR3 amino acids: CASRLQFSRSGAGADTQYF. The DNA for the CDR3 is TGTGCCAGCAGGCTGCAATTCTCCCGCTCGGGGGCCGGGGCAGATACGCAGTATTTT.

This clonotype appeared many times. The V gene is TRBV30, the J gene TRBJ2-5, with 12 bases aligning to TRBD2. V shed 5 bases and J 5 bases; nucleotides not matched to a gene: 6. The CDR3 spans 14 residues. The germline CDR1 and CDR2 sequences are GTSNPN and SVGIG (reference sequence). The CDR3 bases are TGTGCCTGGCGGGCTAGCGGGAGGGGTGAGACCCAGTACTTC. Amino acids: CAWRASGRGETQYF.

The chain has TRBV7-2 and TRBJ2-6; maybe TRBD2 (6 bases). The germline CDR1 and CDR2 sequences are SGHTA and FQGNSA. The CDR3 spans 17 residues. The ends were cut back, 1 base at V and 0 bases at J, with 10 bases in the middle. CDR3 nucleotide sequence: TGTGCCAGCAGCTTAGTCGGGGGAAGCTCTGGGGCCAACGTCCTGACTTTC. Translated: CASSLVGGSSGANVLTF.

This clonotype was counted between two and nine times. The chain recombines TRBV4-1 with TRBJ2-1; D gene unclear. Germline loops: CDR1 MGHRA, CDR2 YSYEKL. Trimming removed 0 bases from V and 0 bases from J, with 9 bases in between. This CDR3 is 16 amino acids long. CDR3 coding DNA: TGCGCCAGCAGCCAAGAGGCACTGAGCTCCTACAATGAGCAGTTCTTC. Translated: CASSQEALSSYNEQFF.

V gene TRBV12-3 or TRBV12-4 combines with J gene TRBJ2-2, with D hard to call. This CDR3 spans 15 amino acids. The V and J ends lost 7 bases and 4 bases respectively, with 16 bases between them. Here the CDR3 DNA reads TGTGCCAGCAAAAGAGGCTCCTCGTCCACCGGGGAGCTGTTTTTT. Its translation is CASKRGSSSTGELFF.

This clonotype was detected ten times or more. The gene calls are TRBV29-1 and TRBJ2-3; 8 nucleotides align to TRBD1. CDR1 is SQVTM, CDR2 ANQGSEA, per germline. The CDR3 is 14 amino acids. V lost 6 bases, J lost 5 bases, and 10 bases stayed unmatched. This chain's CDR3 is CSVSVGQGIDTQYF. CDR3 coding DNA: TGCAGCGTATCGGTTGGACAGGGTATAGATACGCAGTATTTT.

This clonotype was observed at least ten times. The chain is built from TRBV11-1 and TRBJ2-1; no clear D. Germline lookup yields CDR1 SGHAT and CDR2 FQDESV (reference sequence). V gave up 5 bases and J gave up 4 bases, with 15 bases separating them. This CDR3 contains 15 residues. The CDR3 DNA is TGTGCCAGCAGCCCCAGAAGGGTTCTGTACAATGAGCAGTTCTTC. Translated: CASSPRRVLYNEQFF.

This clonotype was observed at least ten times. The chain recombines TRBV30 with TRBJ1-4; no firm D call. CDR1 and CDR2 (germline): GTSNPN, SVGIG (reference sequence). CDR3 length: 15 amino acids. Trimming removed 2 bases from V and 8 bases from J, with 18 bases in between. CDR3: CAWSRGGSVVEKLFF. In DNA, the CDR3 is TGTGCCTGGAGTCGGGGTGGCTCGGTGGTCGAAAAACTGTTTTTT.

This clonotype was seen ten or more times. This sequence joins TRBV20-1 and TRBJ1-6; 7 bases align to TRBD1. V shed 2 bases, J shed 4 bases, and the junction held 2 bases outside the gene matches. Germline V lookup: CDR1 DFQATT, CDR2 SNEGSKA (reference sequence). The CDR3 contains 14 residues. CDR3 amino acids: CSARWTGYNSPLHF. In DNA, the CDR3 is TGCAGTGCTAGATGGACAGGATATAATTCACCCCTCCACTTT.

In this sample, this clonotype turned up many times. The V call is TRBV3-1, the J call TRBJ2-1; 13 bases align to TRBD2. The germline V gene has CDR1 LGHDT and CDR2 YNNKEL (reference sequence). V was clipped by 1 base and J by 3 bases; unmatched bases: 0. CDR3 length equals 16 residues. CDR3 sequence: CASSQGTSGSYNEQFF. The CDR3 bases are TGTGCCAGCAGCCAAGGGACTAGCGGGAGCTACAATGAGCAGTTCTTC.

The rearrangement links TRBV6-1 to TRBJ1-1; D perhaps matches TRBD1 (5 bases). CDR3 size: 14 residues. V lost 8 bases to trimming and J lost 10 bases, with 23 bases between them. CDR1 and CDR2 from the germline V gene are MNHNS and SASEGT. CDR3 amino acids: CASGGLQGTGGAFF. The CDR3 DNA is TGTGCCAGCGGGGGGTTACAAGGTACTGGAGGAGCTTTCTTT.

This clonotype was detected only a few times. Being one base from a much bigger clone, this may be a read error. The chain joins TRBV7-6 to TRBJ2-1; 8 bases align to TRBD2. Germline assignment: CDR1 SGHVS and CDR2 FNYEAQ. The CDR3 is 15 residues long. Trimming removed 1 base from V and 8 bases from J; junction bases left unmatched: 7. CDR3 in amino acids: CASSLVGRGDDEQFF. Here the CDR3 DNA reads TGTGCCAGCAGCTTAGTCGGGCGGGGGGACGATGAGCAGTTCTTC. Full variable domain (rest looked up from reference TRBV7-6 and TRBJ2-1): GAGVSQSPRYKVTKRGQDVALRCDPISGHVSLYWYRQALGQGPEFLTYFNYEAQQDKSGLPNDRFSAERPEGSISTLTIQRTEQRDSAMYRCASSLVGRGDDEQFFGPGTRLTVL.